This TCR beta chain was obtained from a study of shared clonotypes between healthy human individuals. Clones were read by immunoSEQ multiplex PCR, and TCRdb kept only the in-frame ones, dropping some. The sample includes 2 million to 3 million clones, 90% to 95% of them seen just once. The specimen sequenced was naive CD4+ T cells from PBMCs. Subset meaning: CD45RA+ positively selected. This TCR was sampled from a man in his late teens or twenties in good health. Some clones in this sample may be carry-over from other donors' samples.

CDR3 amino acids: CASSQGVRQTSYEQYF. CDR3 nucleotides: TGCGCCAGCAGCCAAGGTGTAAGACAGACCTCCTACGAGCAGTACTTC. This rearrangement joins TRBV4-1 to TRBJ2-7; a possible D gene is TRBD1 (5 bases). Per germline, CDR1 MGHRA and CDR2 YSYEKL. Between the trimmed V and J ends, which lost 1 base and 0 bases, there was a span of 13 bases. The CDR3 runs to 16 residues.